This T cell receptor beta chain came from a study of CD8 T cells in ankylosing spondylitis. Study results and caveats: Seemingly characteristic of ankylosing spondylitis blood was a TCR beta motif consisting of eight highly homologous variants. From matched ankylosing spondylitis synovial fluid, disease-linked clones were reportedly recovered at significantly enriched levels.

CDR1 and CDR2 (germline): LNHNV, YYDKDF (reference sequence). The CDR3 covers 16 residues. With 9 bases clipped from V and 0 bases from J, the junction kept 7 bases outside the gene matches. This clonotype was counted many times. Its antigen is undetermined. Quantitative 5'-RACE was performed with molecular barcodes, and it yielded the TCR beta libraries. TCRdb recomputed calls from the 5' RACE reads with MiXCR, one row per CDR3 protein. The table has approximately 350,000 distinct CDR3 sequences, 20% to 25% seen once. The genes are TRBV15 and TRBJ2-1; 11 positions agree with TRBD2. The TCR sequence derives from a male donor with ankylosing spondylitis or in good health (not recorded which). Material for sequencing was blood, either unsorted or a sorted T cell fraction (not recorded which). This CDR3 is CATSLAGGLSYNEQFF. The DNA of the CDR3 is TGTGCCACTAGTCTAGCGGGGGGTCTCTCCTACAATGAGCAGTTCTTC.